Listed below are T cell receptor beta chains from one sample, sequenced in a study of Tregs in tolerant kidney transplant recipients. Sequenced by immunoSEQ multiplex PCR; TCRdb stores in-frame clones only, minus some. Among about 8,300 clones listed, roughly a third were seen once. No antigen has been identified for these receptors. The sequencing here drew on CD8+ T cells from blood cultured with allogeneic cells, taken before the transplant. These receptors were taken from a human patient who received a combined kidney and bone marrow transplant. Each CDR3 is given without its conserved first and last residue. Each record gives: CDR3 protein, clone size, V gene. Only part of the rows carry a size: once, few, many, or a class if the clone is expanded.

cdr3_aa: ASGTGGFLDGYT
clone_size: NA
v_call: TRBV2

cdr3_aa: ESRPYWGVGETQY
clone_size: NA
v_call: TRBV21-1

cdr3_aa: AKDTNPNGYT
clone_size: medium-sized
v_call: TRBV2

cdr3_aa: ASSLYREGLDTQY
clone_size: NA
v_call: TRBV7-3

cdr3_aa: ASSFGKSYEQY
clone_size: few
v_call: TRBV5-6

cdr3_aa: ASSLIPGAPADTQY
clone_size: NA
v_call: TRBV7-6

cdr3_aa: ASSLIAGEGVTGELF
clone_size: few
v_call: TRBV27

cdr3_aa: ASSFSNTGELF
clone_size: medium-sized
v_call: TRBV7-7

cdr3_aa: ASSVAGDRGVYEQY
clone_size: few
v_call: TRBV9

cdr3_aa: ASSEVGPGRAFDKLF
clone_size: NA
v_call: TRBV6-1